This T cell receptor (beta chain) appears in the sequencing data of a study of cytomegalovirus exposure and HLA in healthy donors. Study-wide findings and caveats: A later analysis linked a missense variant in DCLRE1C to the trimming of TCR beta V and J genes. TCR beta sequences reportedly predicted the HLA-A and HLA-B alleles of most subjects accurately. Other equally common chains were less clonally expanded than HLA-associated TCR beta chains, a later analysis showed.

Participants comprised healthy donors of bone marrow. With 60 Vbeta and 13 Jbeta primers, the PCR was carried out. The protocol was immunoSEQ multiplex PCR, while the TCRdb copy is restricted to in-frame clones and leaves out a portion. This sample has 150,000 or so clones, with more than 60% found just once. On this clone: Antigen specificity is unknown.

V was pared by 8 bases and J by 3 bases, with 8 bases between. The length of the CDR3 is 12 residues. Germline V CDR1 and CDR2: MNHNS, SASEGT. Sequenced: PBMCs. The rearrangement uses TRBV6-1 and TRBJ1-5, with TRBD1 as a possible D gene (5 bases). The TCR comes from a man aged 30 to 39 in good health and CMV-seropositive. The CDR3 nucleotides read TGTGCCAGCCGGGGGGTCAATCAGCCCCAGCATTTT. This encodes CASRGVNQPQHF.